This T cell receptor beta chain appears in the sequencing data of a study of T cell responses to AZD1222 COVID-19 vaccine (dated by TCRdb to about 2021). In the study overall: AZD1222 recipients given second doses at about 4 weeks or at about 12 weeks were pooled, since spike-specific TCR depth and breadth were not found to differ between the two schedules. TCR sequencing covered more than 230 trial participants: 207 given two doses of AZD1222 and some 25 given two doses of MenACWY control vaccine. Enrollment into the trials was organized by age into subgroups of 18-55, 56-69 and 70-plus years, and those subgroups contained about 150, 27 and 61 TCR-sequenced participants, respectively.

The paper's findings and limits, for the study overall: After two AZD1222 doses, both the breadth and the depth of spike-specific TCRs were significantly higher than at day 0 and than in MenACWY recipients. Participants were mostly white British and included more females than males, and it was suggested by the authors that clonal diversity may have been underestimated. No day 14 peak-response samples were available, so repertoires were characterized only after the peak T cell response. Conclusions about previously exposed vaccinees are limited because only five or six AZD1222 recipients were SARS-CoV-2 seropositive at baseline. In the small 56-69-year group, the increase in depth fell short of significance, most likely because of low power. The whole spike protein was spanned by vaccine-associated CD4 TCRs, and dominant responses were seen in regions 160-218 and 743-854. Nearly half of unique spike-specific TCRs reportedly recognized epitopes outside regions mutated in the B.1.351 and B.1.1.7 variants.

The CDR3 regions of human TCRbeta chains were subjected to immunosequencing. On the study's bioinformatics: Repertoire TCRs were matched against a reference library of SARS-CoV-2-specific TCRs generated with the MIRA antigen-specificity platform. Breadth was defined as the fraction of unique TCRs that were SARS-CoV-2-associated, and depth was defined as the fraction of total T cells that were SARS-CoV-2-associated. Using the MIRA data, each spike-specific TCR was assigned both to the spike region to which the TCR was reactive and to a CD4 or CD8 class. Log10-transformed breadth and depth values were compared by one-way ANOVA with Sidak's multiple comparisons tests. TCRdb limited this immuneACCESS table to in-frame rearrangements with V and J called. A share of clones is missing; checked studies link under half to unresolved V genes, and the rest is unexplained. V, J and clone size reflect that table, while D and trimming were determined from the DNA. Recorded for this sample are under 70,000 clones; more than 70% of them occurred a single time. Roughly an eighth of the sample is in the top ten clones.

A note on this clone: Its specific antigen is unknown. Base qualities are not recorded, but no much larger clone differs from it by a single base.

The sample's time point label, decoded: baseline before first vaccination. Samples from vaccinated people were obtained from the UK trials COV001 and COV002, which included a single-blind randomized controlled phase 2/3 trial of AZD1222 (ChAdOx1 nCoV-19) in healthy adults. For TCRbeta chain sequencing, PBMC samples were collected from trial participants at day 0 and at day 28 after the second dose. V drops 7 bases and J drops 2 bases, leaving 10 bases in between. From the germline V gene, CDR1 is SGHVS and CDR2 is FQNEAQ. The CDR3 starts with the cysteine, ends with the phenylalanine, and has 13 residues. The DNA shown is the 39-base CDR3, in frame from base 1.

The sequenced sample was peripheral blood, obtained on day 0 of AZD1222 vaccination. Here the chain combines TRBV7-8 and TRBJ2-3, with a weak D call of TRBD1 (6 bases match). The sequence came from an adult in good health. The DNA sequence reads TGTGCCAGCAAGGGGGACCTCACAGATACGCAGTATTTT. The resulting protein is CASKGDLTDTQYF. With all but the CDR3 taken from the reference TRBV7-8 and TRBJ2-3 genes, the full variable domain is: GAGVSQSPRYKVAKRGQDVALRCDPISGHVSLFWYQQALGQGPEFLTYFQNEAQLDKSGLPSDRFFAERPEGSVSTLKIQRTQQEDSAVYLCASKGDLTDTQYFGPGTRLTVL.